A selection of T cell receptor beta chains follows, all from one sample in a study of T cell changes during pregnancy in multiple sclerosis. Some clones are missing from TCRdb's copy, which holds only in-frame ones; the method was immunoSEQ multiplex PCR. The sample has about 110,000 clones, around 90% seen once. The input for sequencing was peripheral blood, taken after pregnancy. Receptors originate from a female donor with multiple sclerosis, enrolled in a pregnancy study. CDR3s include the opening cysteine and the closing phenylalanine or tryptophan. Each record gives: J gene, CDR3 length, V gene, D gene, clone size, CDR3 DNA, CDR3 protein. The D gene is left open where the match is weak. The listing skips clone size in some rows; elsewhere it reads once, few, many or a size class.

J gene: TRBJ2-1
CDR3 length: 15
V gene: TRBV9
D gene: TRBD2
clone size: .
CDR3 DNA: TGTGCCAGCAGCGTAGATGGGACTAGTTACAATGAGCAGTTCTTC
CDR3 protein: CASSVDGTSYNEQFF

J gene: TRBJ2-1
CDR3 length: 15
V gene: TRBV19
D gene: .
clone size: once
CDR3 DNA: TGTGCCAGTAGTATCGGAGCCCCGGGGGTAAATGAGCAGTTCTTC
CDR3 protein: CASSIGAPGVNEQFF

J gene: TRBJ1-6
CDR3 length: 13
V gene: TRBV5-1
D gene: .
clone size: .
CDR3 DNA: TGCGCCAGCAGCTTGGACGGGAATTCACCCCTCCACTTT
CDR3 protein: CASSLDGNSPLHF

J gene: TRBJ2-7
CDR3 length: 11
V gene: TRBV2
D gene: .
clone size: .
CDR3 DNA: TGTGCCAGCGGCAGAACGTACGAGCAGTACTTC
CDR3 protein: CASGRTYEQYF

J gene: TRBJ2-1
CDR3 length: 15
V gene: TRBV9
D gene: TRBD1
clone size: .
CDR3 DNA: TGTGCCAGCAGCGTAGTGGGACAGGGAGTCTCTGAGCAGTTCTTC
CDR3 protein: CASSVVGQGVSEQFF

J gene: TRBJ2-1
CDR3 length: 16
V gene: TRBV5-6
D gene: TRBD2
clone size: .
CDR3 DNA: TGTGCCAGCAGCTTTCGGACTAGCGGGAGAAATGTTGAGCAGTTCTTC
CDR3 protein: CASSFRTSGRNVEQFF

J gene: TRBJ2-2
CDR3 length: 17
V gene: TRBV7-3
D gene: TRBD1
clone size: .
CDR3 DNA: TGTGCCAGCAGCTCCTCTCCCGGGACAGGGACCTTCGGGGAGCTGTTTTTT
CDR3 protein: CASSSSPGTGTFGELFF

J gene: TRBJ1-5
CDR3 length: 16
V gene: TRBV19
D gene: .
clone size: .
CDR3 DNA: TGTGCCAGTAGTATAGAGTTTGGCAGGGTGGACCAGCCCCAGCATTTT
CDR3 protein: CASSIEFGRVDQPQHF

J gene: TRBJ1-4
CDR3 length: 15
V gene: TRBV19
D gene: .
clone size: .
CDR3 DNA: TGTGCCAGTAGTCGGGGGTTTGCAACTAATGAAAAACTGTTTTTT
CDR3 protein: CASSRGFATNEKLFF

J gene: TRBJ1-2
CDR3 length: 12
V gene: TRBV28
D gene: .
clone size: .
CDR3 DNA: TGTGCCAGCAGTCAAACTAACTATGGCTACACCTTC
CDR3 protein: CASSQTNYGYTF

J gene: TRBJ1-4
CDR3 length: 15
V gene: TRBV7-9
D gene: .
clone size: once
CDR3 DNA: TGTGCCAGCAGTTGGAGTCGCGGAACTAATGAAAAACTGTTTTTT
CDR3 protein: CASSWSRGTNEKLFF

J gene: TRBJ2-5
CDR3 length: 12
V gene: TRBV5-6
D gene: .
clone size: .
CDR3 DNA: TGTGCCAGCAGCTGGCAGAGGGAGACCCAGTACTTC
CDR3 protein: CASSWQRETQYF

J gene: TRBJ1-6
CDR3 length: 16
V gene: TRBV5-4
D gene: .
clone size: .
CDR3 DNA: TGTGCCAGCAGCCCTGGACAAGGCCTTTATAATTCACCCCTCCACTTT
CDR3 protein: CASSPGQGLYNSPLHF